The 31 T cell receptor beta chains presented below share a single source sample, sequenced in a study of neurological immune-mediated disorders. TCRdb independently ran MiXCR on the 5' RACE reads; one entry per CDR3 protein. The repertoire includes tens of thousands of distinct CDR3 sequences, roughly 18% of them detected once, and over 15% sits in the top ten. Sequencing was done on a sample of PBMCs. All receptors derive from a middle-aged woman in good health.

This clonotype occurred many times. The V call is TRBV28, the J call TRBJ1-3; D is possibly TRBD1 (5 bases). Per the germline V gene, CDR1 is MDHEN and CDR2 is SYDVKM. This CDR3 has 13 amino acids. Trimming removed 10 bases from V and 0 bases from J, with 10 bases in between. The CDR3 DNA reads TGTGCCACGGGGCGGTACTCTGGAAACACCATATATTTT. It codes for CATGRYSGNTIYF.

This clonotype was detected a few times. The rearrangement uses TRBV5-6 and TRBJ2-1; the D gene is possibly TRBD1 (5 bases). The CDR3 runs 14 residues. The V gene's germline CDR1 is SGHDT and CDR2 YYEEEE. V was shortened by 2 bases and J by 6 bases, with 12 bases between the two germline ends. The CDR3 coding sequence is TGTGCCAGCAGCTTACAAGGGGTAAGCAATGAGCAGTTCTTC. Its protein is CASSLQGVSNEQFF.

This clonotype was counted many times. The chain is built from TRBV12-3 or TRBV12-4 and TRBJ2-2; D is perhaps TRBD2 (5 bases). The CDR3 sequence is 15 residues long. Trimming took off 5 bases at V and 0 bases at J, with 10 bases between the two ends. The CDR3 DNA reads as TGTGCCAGCAGTCCGGGGTTCGCGAACACCGGGGAGCTGTTTTTT. Protein: CASSPGFANTGELFF.

This clonotype was picked up a small number of times. The chain has TRBV5-1 and TRBJ1-2, with D possibly TRBD1 on 5 matching bases. Germline V gives CDR1 SGHRS, CDR2 YFSETQ. The CDR3 has 16 residues. The V end was cut by 0 bases, the J end by 1 base, with 13 bases between. Here the CDR3 DNA reads TGCGCCAGCAGCTTGGGGCCGGGGGAGAGTAACTATGGCTACACCTTC. It codes for CASSLGPGESNYGYTF. The entire variable domain, with the rest obtained from reference TRBV5-1 and TRBJ1-2, is as follows: KAGVTQTPRYLIKTRGQQVTLSCSPISGHRSVSWYQQTPGQGLQFLFEYFSETQRNKGNFPGRFSGRQFSNSRSEMNVSTLELGDSALYLCASSLGPGESNYGYTFGSGTRLTVV.

In its sample, this clonotype was seen a few times. V is TRBV29-1 and J is TRBJ1-1; D is undetermined. Germline CDR1 is SQVTM and CDR2 is ANQGSEA. V was shortened by 5 bases and J by 1 base, with 17 bases between the two germline ends. The CDR3 runs 15 residues. CDR3: CSVRGEVLWNTEAFF. DNA for the CDR3: TGCAGCGTTCGAGGTGAAGTGCTCTGGAACACTGAAGCTTTCTTT.

This clonotype was observed a few times. The junction shows a germline mismatch at one end, possibly a read error. The J gene is TRBJ2-7, the V gene TRBV27; TRBD2 might be the D (7 bases). The germline gives CDR1 MNHEY, CDR2 SMNVEV (reference sequence). This CDR3 has 14 residues. For the CDR3, the DNA is TGTGCCAGCAGTTTATCGCCGGGGGGCTACAAGCAGTACTTC. This gives the protein CASSLSPGGYKQYF.

With respect to this clonotype: This may be a read error: a much more frequent sequence differs by one nucleotide. The V and J genes are TRBV20-1 and TRBJ2-5, with D possibly matching TRBD2 (5 bases). The CDR3 length is 12 residues. Trimming took 5 bases from V and 9 from J, leaving 16 bases between them. CDR1 is DFQATT, CDR2 SNEGSKA, per germline (reference sequence). The CDR3 sequence is CSAALASEAQYF. CDR3 sequence (DNA): TGCAGTGCTGCCCTAGCTTCTGAGGCCCAGTACTTC.

This clonotype was seen repeatedly, ten times or more. V gene TRBV15 combines with J gene TRBJ2-5; TRBD2 matches at 7 bases. The CDR3 is made up of 17 amino acids. Trimming removed 5 bases from V and 2 bases from J; junction bases left unmatched: 14. Germline V gene data show CDR1 as LNHNV and CDR2 as YYDKDF (reference sequence). CDR3 DNA sequence: TGTGCCACCAGCTCCCCCGATGGGAGGGGACCTCAAGAGACCCAGTACTTC. Protein: CATSSPDGRGPQETQYF.

This clonotype was counted many times. The J gene is TRBJ2-1, the V gene TRBV5-1; possible D gene TRBD2, 6 bases. The germline gives CDR1 SGHRS, CDR2 YFSETQ. The length of the CDR3 is 16 residues. Trimming removed 2 bases at V and 0 bases at J, with 12 bases between. CDR3 amino acids: CASSLSGSHSYNEQFF. CDR3 nucleotide sequence: TGCGCCAGCAGCTTAAGCGGGTCCCACTCCTACAATGAGCAGTTCTTC.

This clonotype was seen ten or more times. This chain joins TRBV6-5 and TRBJ2-2, with a possible D match to TRBD1 (6 bases). The CDR3 is made up of 16 amino acids. The germline V gene encodes CDR1 MNHEY and CDR2 SVGAGI. Trimming shortened V by 1 base and J by 4 bases, and 13 bases separated the two germline ends. CDR3 amino acids: CASSYWLQGRTGELFF. DNA for the CDR3: TGTGCCAGCAGTTACTGGTTACAGGGACGCACCGGGGAGCTGTTTTTT.

This clonotype was counted ten times or more. The rearrangement joins TRBV20-1 to TRBJ2-7, with D perhaps matching TRBD2 (6 bases). The germline V gene encodes CDR1 DFQATT and CDR2 SNEGSKA (reference sequence). With 0 bases removed from V and 0 bases from J, the gap between germline ends came to 15 bases. This CDR3 is 16 amino acids long. The CDR3 spells CSARDRRGGHSYEQYV. The CDR3 DNA reads as TGCAGTGCTAGAGATAGGAGGGGAGGACACTCCTACGAGCAGTACGTC.

The gene calls are TRBV20-1 and TRBJ2-7, with D possibly TRBD2 on 6 matching bases. Germline CDR1 is DFQATT and CDR2 is SNEGSKA (reference sequence). V dropped 1 base and J dropped 0 bases, with 10 bases sitting between them. The CDR3 totals 14 residues. CDR3 sequence reads: CSARGRGNSYEQYF. The CDR3 nucleotides are TGCAGTGCTAGAGGGCGGGGCAACTCCTACGAGCAGTACTTC.

There are a few counts of this clonotype. The chain recombines TRBV10-2 with TRBJ1-1; D may be TRBD1 (5 bases). Germline V gene sequence: CDR1 WSHSY, CDR2 SAAADI. V dropped 0 bases and J dropped 3 bases, with 14 bases sitting between them. The length of the CDR3 is 16 residues. Here the CDR3 reads CASSESGRVGYTEAFF. The DNA for the CDR3 is TGCGCCAGCAGTGAGTCGGGACGAGTTGGGTACACTGAAGCTTTCTTT.

This clonotype was seen more than once but under ten times. The chain couples TRBV19 to TRBJ1-1, with TRBD1 matching 8 bases. The J segment lost 2 bases and the V segment lost 7 bases, leaving 6 bases of the junction unmatched. This CDR3 contains 14 residues. Per germline, CDR1 LNHDA and CDR2 SQIVND (reference sequence). CDR3 residues: CASKQGGENTEAFF. The CDR3 DNA follows: TGTGCCAGTAAACAGGGGGGAGAAAACACTGAAGCTTTCTTT.

This clonotype was recorded many times. J is TRBJ2-5 and V is TRBV7-2, with TRBD2 identical over 12 bases. This CDR3 spans 14 amino acids. Trimming cost V 3 bases and J 4 bases; bases outside gene matches: 0. Per germline, CDR1 SGHTA and CDR2 FQGNSA. CDR3 loop: CASSLTSGGETQYF. CDR3 DNA sequence: TGTGCCAGCAGCTTGACTAGCGGGGGAGAGACCCAGTACTTC.

V and J are TRBV6-6 and TRBJ2-1; 9 bases match TRBD2. V dropped 4 bases and J dropped 9; count of bases not matched to a gene: 16. CDR1 is MNHNY, CDR2 SVGAGI, per germline (reference sequence). There are 17 residues in the CDR3. Here the CDR3 reads CASSLFSGGPVVVEQFF. CDR3 in DNA: TGTGCCAGCAGTTTGTTCAGCGGGGGGCCGGTTGTTGTTGAGCAGTTCTTC.

This clonotype was found many times. The CDR3 nucleotides are TGTGCCAGCAGTCCCGGAATCGGACTAGCGGGGGACCTGCCCCTAAACTACGAGCAGTACGTC. Protein product: CASSPGIGLAGDLPLNYEQYV. The rearrangement joins TRBV6-2 or TRBV6-3 to TRBJ2-7, with TRBD2 matching 13 bases. Germline assignment: CDR1 MNHEY and CDR2 SVGEGT. The CDR3 sequence is 21 residues long. V shed 5 bases, J shed 3 bases, and the junction held 22 bases outside the gene matches.

This clonotype was seen many times. The chain carries TRBV28 and TRBJ2-5; 8 bases fit TRBD2. The CDR3 has 16 amino acids. The junction had 9 bases not matched to a gene; V was cut back by 5 bases and J by 1 base. Germline loops: CDR1 MDHEN, CDR2 SYDVKM. CDR3 sequence reads: CASSPTLAGPQETQYF. The CDR3 region has the DNA TGTGCCAGCAGTCCGACATTAGCGGGGCCCCAAGAGACCCAGTACTTC.

This clonotype was seen a few times. This may come from a read error, since a much larger clone is one base off. The chain joins TRBV5-6 to TRBJ1-2; TRBD1 matches at 7 bases. The CDR3 has 14 amino acids. Germline values: CDR1 SGHDT, CDR2 YYEEEE. The CDR3 loop is CANSLDRTIYGYTF. CDR3 DNA: TGTGCCAACAGCTTGGACAGGACGATCTATGGCTACACCTTC.

The V and J genes are TRBV6-2 or TRBV6-3 and TRBJ1-1; D is unclear. Germline lookup yields CDR1 MNHEY and CDR2 SVGEGT. This CDR3 comprises 12 residues. Trimming took 5 bases from V and 3 from J, leaving 7 bases between them. The CDR3 DNA sequence: TGTGCCAGCAGTGAGGCCTACACTGAAGCTTTCTTT. As protein: CASSEAYTEAFF.

This sequence joins TRBV5-1 and TRBJ2-1; 9 bases are a match to TRBD2. Germline V gene lookup returns CDR1 SGHRS and CDR2 YFSETQ. The CDR3 runs 15 residues. The V segment lost 0 bases and the J segment 8 bases; nucleotides outside the gene matches: 6. The CDR3 protein is CASSLEIAGDDEQFF. The DNA for the CDR3 is TGCGCCAGCAGCTTGGAAATAGCGGGGGACGATGAGCAGTTCTTC.

Many counts were recorded for this clonotype. The J gene is TRBJ2-7, the V gene TRBV7-2, with 15 bases fitting TRBD2. The CDR3 runs to 15 residues. Germline values: CDR1 SGHTA, CDR2 FQGNSA. The trim removed 6 bases at V and 7 bases at J, leaving 7 bases unmatched. The CDR3 is CASSWTSGGAGEQYF. As DNA, the CDR3 is TGTGCCAGCAGTTGGACTAGCGGGGGGGCGGGAGAGCAGTACTTC.

The CDR3 here is CASSDRGGADTQYF. As DNA, the CDR3 is TGTGCCAGCAGTGACAGGGGAGGCGCAGATACGCAGTATTTT. The chain employs TRBV2 and TRBJ2-3, with D perhaps matching TRBD1 or TRBD2 (6 bases each). This CDR3 has 14 residues. Germline CDR1 is SNHLY and CDR2 is FYNNEI. Deletions cut 3 bases from V and 4 bases from J, with 11 bases between.

At least ten counts were recorded for this clonotype. This rearrangement joins TRBV20-1 to TRBJ2-1, with D uncertain. The length of the CDR3 is 11 residues. Germline values: CDR1 DFQATT, CDR2 SNEGSKA (reference sequence). Between the trimmed V and J ends, which lost 6 bases and 0 bases, there was a span of 3 bases. The CDR3 is CSALSYNEQFF. CDR3 in DNA: TGCAGTGCCCTCTCCTACAATGAGCAGTTCTTC.

The V and J genes are TRBV18 and TRBJ2-1; D gene ambiguous. CDR1 and CDR2 (germline): KGHSH, LQKENI. Trimming left V 2 bases short and J 10 bases short, with 21 bases between. There are 16 residues in the CDR3. In DNA, the CDR3 is TGTGCCAGCTCACCAAGGGTATCCGCTAACGTAAGGGAGCAGTTCTTC. Residues: CASSPRVSANVREQFF.

This clonotype was counted many times. The V call is TRBV5-1, the J call TRBJ2-2, with D perhaps matching TRBD2 (6 bases). Germline lookup yields CDR1 SGHRS and CDR2 YFSETQ. This CDR3 has 14 amino acids. CDR3 coding DNA: TGCGCGAGCGATCGGCCGGGGGATGCCGGGGAGCTGTTTTTT. Translating gives CASDRPGDAGELFF.

This clonotype has a handful of counts. The chain employs TRBV12-5 and TRBJ2-1; D may be TRBD2 (6 bases). Germline V CDR1 and CDR2: LGHNT, FRNRAP. Between the trimmed V and J ends, which lost 0 bases and 5 bases, there was a span of 14 bases. This CDR3 is built from 16 residues. CDR3 coding DNA: TGTGCTAGTGGTTTGGTACATGGGACTCCGGACAATGAGCAGTTCTTC. Residues: CASGLVHGTPDNEQFF.

This clonotype was observed many times. The genes are TRBV20-1 and TRBJ2-7; 11 bases align to TRBD2. After removal of 1 base from V and 6 bases from J, the junction contained 5 bases not matched to a gene. CDR1 DFQATT and CDR2 SNEGSKA come from the germline V gene (reference sequence). This CDR3 comprises 14 residues. The CDR3, as DNA: TGCAGTGCTAGAGGTAGCGGGGGGGCAGGCGAGCAGTACTTC. This translates into CSARGSGGAGEQYF.

In its sample, this clonotype was seen many times. The chain combines TRBV4-3 with TRBJ2-7; D is perhaps TRBD1 or TRBD2 (5 bases each). The CDR3 spans 14 residues. The V end was cut by 0 bases, the J end by 2 bases, with 8 bases between. CDR1 and CDR2 (germline): LGHNA, YSLEER. The chain's CDR3 is CASSQEGDPYEQYF. Written as DNA, the CDR3 is TGCGCCAGCAGCCAAGAGGGGGACCCCTACGAGCAGTACTTC.

This clonotype was counted at least ten times. The CDR3 region has the DNA TGCAGTGCTAGAAGGATGGAGACCCAGTACTTC. This sequence encodes CSARRMETQYF. This sequence joins TRBV20-1 and TRBJ2-5; D is undetermined. CDR1 and CDR2 from the germline V gene are DFQATT and SNEGSKA (reference sequence). V lost 2 bases to trimming and J lost 5 bases, with 6 bases between them. This CDR3 contains 11 residues.

This clonotype was picked up many times. The CDR3 DNA follows: TGTGCCAGCAGCTTATGGGTTGCTAACTATGGCTACACCTTC. Translated, it gives CASSLWVANYGYTF. The gene calls are TRBV7-2 and TRBJ1-2; D not certain. The V end lost 2 bases, the J end lost 0 bases, and 7 bases lay between the germline ends. The CDR3 runs to 14 residues. The germline V gene has CDR1 SGHTA and CDR2 FQGNSA.